This T cell receptor (beta chain) was retrieved from a study of response to subunit inactivated influenza vaccine. Notes on the study in general: Only a handful of new T cells, the authors suggested, are recruited with each seasonal influenza vaccination.

With regard to this clonotype: Its target is unknown.

TCRdb reprocessed the RT-PCR reads with MiXCR, giving one entry per CDR3 protein. Altogether approximately 680,000 distinct CDR3 sequences are present, 15% to 19% being singletons, with the ten largest covering around a tenth. Germline assignment: CDR1 MNHEY and CDR2 SMNVEV (reference sequence). This CDR3 is built from 17 residues. Trimming shortened V by 8 bases and J by 9 bases, and 30 bases separated the two germline ends. The receptor was derived from a man aged 45-60 years who received an inactivated influenza vaccine. This chain links TRBV27 with TRBJ2-3, with D possibly called TRBD1 or TRBD2 (6 bases each). The sequences come from PBMCs from blood, collected about 11 days after vaccination. The CDR3 DNA sequence: TGTGCCAGCGCCAAAGGGGGGCTAATCGGCGCAATCGAGACGCAGTATTTT. This gives the protein CASAKGGLIGAIETQYF.